Included here is one T cell receptor (beta chain) sequence, with context. Antigen specificity is unknown. Sequencing was performed with immunoSEQ multiplex PCR; in TCRdb, only in-frame clones are kept and a portion is missing. The sample yields tens of thousands of clones, roughly 93% seen once. The data stem from a study of siplizumab effects on memory and regulatory T cells. General observations from the study: Alloreactive clones mapping to unstimulated subsets formed only a minor fraction.

Specimen: CD8+ T cells sorted from blood. The source is a human donor in good health.

The CDR3 sequence: CASSQTPLGLAYEQYF. For the CDR3, the DNA is TGCGCCAGCAGTCAGACACCACTAGGACTGGCCTACGAGCAGTACTTC. The chain recombines TRBV4-1 with TRBJ2-7; a possible D gene is TRBD2 (5 bases). With 6 bases removed from V and 2 bases from J, the gap between germline ends came to 20 bases. This CDR3 comprises 16 residues. Germline V CDR1 and CDR2: MGHRA, YSYEKL.